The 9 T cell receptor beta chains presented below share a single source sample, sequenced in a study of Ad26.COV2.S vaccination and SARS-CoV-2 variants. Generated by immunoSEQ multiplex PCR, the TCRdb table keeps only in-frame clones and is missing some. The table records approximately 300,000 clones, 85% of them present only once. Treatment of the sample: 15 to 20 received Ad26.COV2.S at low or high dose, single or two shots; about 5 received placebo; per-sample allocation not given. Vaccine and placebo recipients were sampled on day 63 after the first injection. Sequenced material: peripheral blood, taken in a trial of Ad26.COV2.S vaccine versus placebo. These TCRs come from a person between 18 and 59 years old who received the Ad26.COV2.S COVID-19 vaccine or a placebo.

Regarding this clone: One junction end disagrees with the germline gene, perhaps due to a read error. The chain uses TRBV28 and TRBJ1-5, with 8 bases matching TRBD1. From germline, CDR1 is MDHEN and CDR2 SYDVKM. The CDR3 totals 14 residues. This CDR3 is CASSWGTGNRPQHF. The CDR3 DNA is TGTGCCAGCAGTTGGGGGACAGGTAATCGGCCCCAGCATTTT.

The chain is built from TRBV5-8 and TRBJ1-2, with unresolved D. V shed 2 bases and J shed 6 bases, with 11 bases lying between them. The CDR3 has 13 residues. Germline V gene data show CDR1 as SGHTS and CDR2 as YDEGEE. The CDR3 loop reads CASSFSGSDGYTF. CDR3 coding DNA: TGTGCCAGCAGCTTTTCGGGGTCTGATGGCTACACCTTC. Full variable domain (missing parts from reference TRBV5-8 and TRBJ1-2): EAGVTQSPTHLIKTRGQQATLRCSPISGHTSVYWYQQALGLGLQFLLWYDEGEERNRGNFPPRFSGRQFPNYSSELNVNALELEDSALYLCASSFSGSDGYTFGSGTRLTVV.

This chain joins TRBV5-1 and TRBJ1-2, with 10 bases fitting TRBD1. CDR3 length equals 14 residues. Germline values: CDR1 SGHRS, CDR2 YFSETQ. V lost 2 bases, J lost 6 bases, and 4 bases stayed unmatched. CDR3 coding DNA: TGCGCCAGCAGCTTCGACAGGGGGCGAAATGGCTACACCTTC. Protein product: CASSFDRGRNGYTF.

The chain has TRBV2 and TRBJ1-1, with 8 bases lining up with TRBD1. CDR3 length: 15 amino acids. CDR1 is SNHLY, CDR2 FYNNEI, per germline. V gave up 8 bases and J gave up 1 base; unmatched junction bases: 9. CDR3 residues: CASGVDREANTEAFF. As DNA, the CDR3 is TGTGCCAGCGGGGTGGACAGGGAGGCGAACACTGAAGCTTTCTTT. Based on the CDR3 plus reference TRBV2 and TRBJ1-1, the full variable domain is EPEVTQTPSHQVTQMGQEVILRCVPISNHLYFYWYRQILGQKVEFLVSFYNNEISEKSEIFDDQFSVERPDGSNFTLKIRSTKLEDSAMYFCASGVDREANTEAFFGQGTRLTVV.

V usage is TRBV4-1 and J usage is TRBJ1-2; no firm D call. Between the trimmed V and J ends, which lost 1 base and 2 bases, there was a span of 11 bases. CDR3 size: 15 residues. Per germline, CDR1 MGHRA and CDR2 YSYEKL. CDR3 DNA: TGCGCCAGCAGCCAAGGGGCCAGGTTAAACTATGGCTACACCTTC. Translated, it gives CASSQGARLNYGYTF.

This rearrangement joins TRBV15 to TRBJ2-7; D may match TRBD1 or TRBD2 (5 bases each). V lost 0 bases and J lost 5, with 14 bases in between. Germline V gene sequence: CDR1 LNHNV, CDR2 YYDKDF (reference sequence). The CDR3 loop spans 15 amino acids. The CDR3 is CATSRDKGPGHEQYF. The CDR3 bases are TGTGCCACCAGCAGAGATAAGGGCCCGGGGCACGAGCAGTACTTC.

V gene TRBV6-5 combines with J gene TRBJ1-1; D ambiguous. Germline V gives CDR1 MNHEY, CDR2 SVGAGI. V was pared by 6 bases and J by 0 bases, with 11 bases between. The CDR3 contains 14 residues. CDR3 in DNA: TGTGCCAGCAGACCCCGAACGGTGAACACTGAAGCTTTCTTT. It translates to CASRPRTVNTEAFF.

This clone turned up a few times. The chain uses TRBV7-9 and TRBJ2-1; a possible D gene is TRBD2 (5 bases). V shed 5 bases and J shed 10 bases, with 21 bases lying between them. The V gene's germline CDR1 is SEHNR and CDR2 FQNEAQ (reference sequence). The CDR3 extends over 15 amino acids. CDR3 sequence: CASSKRDTGDREQFF. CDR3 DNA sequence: TGTGCCAGCAGCAAACGGGATACTGGAGATAGGGAGCAGTTCTTC.

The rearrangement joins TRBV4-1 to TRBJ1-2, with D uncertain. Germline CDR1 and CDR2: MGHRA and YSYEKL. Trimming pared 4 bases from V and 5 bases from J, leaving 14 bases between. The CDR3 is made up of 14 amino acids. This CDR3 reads CASSPPRGRYGYTF. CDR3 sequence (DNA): TGCGCCAGCAGCCCACCGCGGGGAAGATATGGCTACACCTTC.